What follows describes a single T cell receptor beta chain. The study ran its PCR with 60 Vbeta and 13 Jbeta primers. Measured with immunoSEQ multiplex PCR; TCRdb has only the in-frame clones, and not every one. The sample is made up of more than 95,000 clones, and the top ten hold 1% of it. This specimen belongs to a study of cytomegalovirus exposure and HLA in healthy donors. This TCR was sampled from a man younger than 30 in good health and CMV-seronegative. The sample comprised PBMCs.

The CDR3 spells CASSIQGLSGYTF. The CDR3 region has the DNA TGTGCCAGTAGTATACAGGGTTTGTCTGGCTACACCTTC. The chain joins TRBV19 to TRBJ1-2; TRBD1 might be the D (5 bases). Trimming stripped 2 bases from V and 7 bases from J, with 11 bases between. Germline V gene lookup returns CDR1 LNHDA and CDR2 SQIVND (reference sequence). The CDR3 extends over 13 amino acids. Using reference TRBV19 and TRBJ1-2 for the parts outside the CDR3, the full variable domain is DGGITQSPKYLFRKEGQNVTLSCEQNLNHDAMYWYRQDPGQGLRLIYYSQIVNDFQKGDIAEGYSVSREKKESFPLTVTSAQKNPTAFYLCASSIQGLSGYTFGSGTRLTVV.